This TCR beta chain originates from a study of cytomegalovirus exposure and HLA in healthy donors (dated by TCRdb to the late 2010s). Context from the whole study: According to a later analysis, the 110 or so validation repertoires were produced on the same platform as the 666 repertoires of the first cohort. The study aimed to test whether signatures of past pathogen exposure could be identified by cataloging public T cell receptors. In addition to the first cohort of approximately 670 subjects, a separate validation cohort of under 150 different subjects was used. The study combined high-throughput TCR immunosequencing, statistical association of individual TCRs with disease status, and machine learning to predict cytomegalovirus infection status. What the research found in general, with its limitations: The study gave a list of under 200 TCR beta chains associated with cytomegalovirus. The classifier was reported to diagnose cytomegalovirus status with high specificity and sensitivity in both the original cohort and the validation cohort. It was suggested by the authors that the approach could potentially be generalized to other disease states and immunological phenotypes. In vitro tests confirmed that three of the cytomegalovirus-associated TCR beta chains recognize cytomegalovirus antigens. A later analysis found that TCRs clustered in the first cohort also tended to co-occur in the 120 validation repertoires, with more than 90% of cluster scores above 0. Across donors, most TCR sequences were observed very rarely, whereas some public TCRs were present in many individuals. All 120 or so repertoires were used to score co-occurrence in the validation cohort in a later analysis, because that analysis had no HLA typing for the cohort.

The donors were included in the validation cohort of some 110 subjects, a group kept apart from the approximately 690-subject first cohort. V drops 0 bases and J drops 2 bases, leaving 6 bases in between. Its CDR3 holds 14 amino acids, cysteine through phenylalanine. The retained sequence is limited to the CDR3, 42 bases, with the frame set at the first base. CDR1 and CDR2 were assigned from the germline V gene as SGHRS and YFSETQ. Libraries were made using the immunoSEQ multiplex PCR assay. The authors' analysis ran thus. A statistical classification framework was developed to diagnose cytomegalovirus status using the catalog of TCR beta chain sequences. The table was pulled from immuneACCESS by TCRdb, which kept in-frame rearrangements only. Such tables lose some clones; where checked, under half of the loss comes from unresolved V genes, and the rest has no known cause. V and J calls plus clone size are reproduced from that table; the DNA served to infer D and trimming. Across this sample there are 90,000 to 130,000 clones, with approximately 89% seen only once. The ten largest clones represent about 2% of the sample.

Notes on this clone: This clone's antigen is unknown. Per-base quality was not reported, and no clone a single base away is much larger than it.

This TCR was sampled from a woman between 18 and 30 years old in good health and CMV-seronegative. The V gene is TRBV5-1 and the J gene is TRBJ1-3; possibly the D gene is TRBD1, per 5 matching bases. Sequenced material: PBMCs. The DNA reads as follows: TGCGCCAGCAGCTTGGGACAGCCTGGAAACACCATATATTTT. Its translation reads: CASSLGQPGNTIYF.